This T cell receptor beta chain was observed in a study of control samples from healthy donors and cancer patients. The V gene lost 8 bases and the J gene lost 2 bases, with 16 bases spanning the gap. Per germline, CDR1 SGHAT and CDR2 FQNNGV. The CDR3 extends over 14 amino acids. Measured with immunoSEQ multiplex PCR; TCRdb has only the in-frame clones, and not every one. The data contain approximately 100,000 clones, around nine tenths of them singletons. The specimen sequenced was blood. The TCR sequence derives from a man aged 25-45 years in good health. V gene TRBV11-2 combines with J gene TRBJ2-7; the D is unclear. Here the CDR3 reads CASGYGAKAYEQYF. The DNA for the CDR3 is TGTGCCAGCGGGTACGGAGCTAAGGCCTACGAGCAGTACTTC.